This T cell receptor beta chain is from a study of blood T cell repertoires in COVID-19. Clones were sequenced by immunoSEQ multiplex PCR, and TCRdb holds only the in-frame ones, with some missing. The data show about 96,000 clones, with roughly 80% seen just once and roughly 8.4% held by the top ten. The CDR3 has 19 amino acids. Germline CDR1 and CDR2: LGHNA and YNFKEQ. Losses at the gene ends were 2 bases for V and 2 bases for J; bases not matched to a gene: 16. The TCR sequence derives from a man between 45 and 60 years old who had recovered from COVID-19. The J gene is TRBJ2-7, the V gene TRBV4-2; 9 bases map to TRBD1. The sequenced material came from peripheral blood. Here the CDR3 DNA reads TGTGCCAGCAGCCAACAAAGCGCAGCGGGGACAGGGCTAACCTACGAGCAGTACTTC. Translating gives CASSQQSAAGTGLTYEQYF.